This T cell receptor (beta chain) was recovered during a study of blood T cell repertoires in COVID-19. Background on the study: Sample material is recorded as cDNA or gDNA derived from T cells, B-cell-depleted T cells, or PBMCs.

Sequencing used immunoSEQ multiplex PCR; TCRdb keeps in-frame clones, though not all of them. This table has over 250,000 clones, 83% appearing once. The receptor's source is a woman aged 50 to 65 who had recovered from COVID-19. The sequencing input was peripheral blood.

The CDR3 is CASSLVSGTSTDTQYF. CDR3 coding DNA: TGTGCCAGCAGCTTAGTATCGGGTACTAGCACAGATACGCAGTATTTT. The genes are TRBV11-2 and TRBJ2-3; no reliable D call. V shed 1 base and J shed 0 bases, with 11 bases lying between them. From germline, CDR1 is SGHAT and CDR2 FQNNGV. The CDR3 sequence is 16 residues long.